The 28 T cell receptor beta chains below come from one sample, sequenced in a study of T cell repertoires in cytomegalovirus infection. A single record per CDR3 protein comes from TCRdb applying MiXCR to the reads. Here the sample spans about 300,000 distinct CDR3 sequences, about 9.2% being singletons. The specimen sequenced was PBMCs. The receptor source for this set is a human donor in good health (CMV status not recorded). Some clones in this sample may be carry-over from other donors' samples.

The chain recombines TRBV7-9 with TRBJ2-4; D is unresolved. Germline lookup yields CDR1 SEHNR and CDR2 FQNEAQ (reference sequence). V lost 2 bases and J lost 8, with 13 bases in between. The CDR3 has 14 amino acids. In DNA, the CDR3 is TGTGCCAGCAGCTTAACCACGGCTAGGGACATTCAGTACTTC. This translates into CASSLTTARDIQYF. The full variable domain, rest sourced from reference TRBV7-9 and TRBJ2-4, is DTGVSQNPRHKITKRGQNVTFRCDPISEHNRLYWYRQTLGQGPEFLTYFQNEAQLEKSRLLSDRFSAERPKGSFSTLEIQRTEQGDSAMYLCASSLTTARDIQYFGAGTRLSVL.

This clonotype was counted at least ten times. This chain uses TRBV20-1 with TRBJ2-7; TRBD1 agrees at 11 bases. This CDR3 has 13 residues. Germline V gene lookup returns CDR1 DFQATT and CDR2 SNEGSKA (reference sequence). With 5 bases clipped from V and 7 bases from J, the junction kept 7 bases outside the gene matches. The CDR3 region has the DNA TGCAGTGCTCCCGGACAGGGGGCTGGGGAGCAGTACTTC. Its translation is CSAPGQGAGEQYF.

This clonotype was picked up many times. The V gene is TRBV29-1, the J gene TRBJ2-1; 9 nucleotides line up with TRBD1. Per the germline V gene, CDR1 is SQVTM and CDR2 is ANQGSEA. V lost 7 bases, J lost 8 bases, and 6 bases stayed unmatched. The length of the CDR3 is 12 residues. The CDR3 loop reads CSGQQGAYEQFF. The CDR3 DNA follows: TGCAGCGGTCAACAGGGGGCGTATGAGCAGTTCTTC.

This clonotype was recorded a few times. The chain links TRBV6-1 to TRBJ1-2; a weak D match, TRBD1 (5 bases). CDR1 and CDR2 (germline): MNHNS, SASEGT. V was shortened by 4 bases and J by 6 bases, with 15 bases between the two germline ends. This CDR3 comprises 14 residues. This CDR3 reads CASSALGGMDGYTF. The CDR3 DNA is TGTGCCAGCAGTGCCCTCGGGGGTATGGATGGCTACACCTTC.

J is TRBJ2-7 and V is TRBV18; D gene unclear. Germline CDR1 is KGHSH and CDR2 is LQKENI. The V end was cut by 1 base, the J end by 2 bases, with 9 bases between. The CDR3 has 14 amino acids. In DNA, the CDR3 is TGTGCCAGCTCACCACGGTCAGACACCTACGAGCAGTACGTC. Amino acids: CASSPRSDTYEQYV.

This clonotype was recorded many times. The rearrangement links TRBV16 to TRBJ1-1, with D perhaps TRBD1 (5 bases). Germline V gene sequence: CDR1 KGHSY, CDR2 FQNENV. Trimming removed 0 bases from V and 3 bases from J, with 8 bases in between. The CDR3 consists of 14 residues. CDR3 nucleotide sequence: TGTGCCAGCAGCCAATCCGCGGGGGACACTGAAGCTTTCTTT. It encodes CASSQSAGDTEAFF.

A word on this clonotype: A single base separates this from a much larger clone, so it may be a read error. The chain recombines TRBV28 with TRBJ1-2; no clear D. The CDR3 is 13 residues long. Per germline, CDR1 MDHEN and CDR2 SYDVKM. This CDR3 reads CARSLVRGNGYTF. CDR3 DNA: TGTGCCAGAAGTTTAGTCCGAGGAAATGGCTACACCTTC.

This clonotype was seen many times. J is TRBJ2-5 and V is TRBV7-9, with TRBD2 matching over 8 bases. The ends lost 2 bases at V and 2 bases at J; junction bases unmatched: 13. This CDR3 is 18 amino acids long. The germline V gene encodes CDR1 SEHNR and CDR2 FQNEAQ (reference sequence). CDR3 sequence reads: CASSLSHNSLAEQETQYF. The CDR3 region has the DNA TGTGCCAGCAGCTTATCCCATAACTCACTAGCGGAACAAGAGACCCAGTACTTC.

In this sample, this clonotype turned up many times. The chain employs TRBV20-1 and TRBJ1-5, with 9 bases matching TRBD1. Germline-derived CDR1 and CDR2 are DFQATT and SNEGSKA (reference sequence). The ends lost 3 bases at V and 1 base at J; junction bases unmatched: 7. The CDR3 is 16 residues long. DNA of the CDR3: TGCAGTGCTAGCTTCGGGACAGGGTTGAGCAATCAGCCCCAGCATTTT. It translates to CSASFGTGLSNQPQHF.

This clonotype was found a few times. The V call is TRBV18, the J call TRBJ2-6; no clear D gene. V lost 1 base to trimming and J lost 0 bases, with 13 bases between them. The germline V gene encodes CDR1 KGHSH and CDR2 LQKENI. The CDR3 sequence is 18 residues long. CDR3 in amino acids: CASSPQDNPLSGANVLTF. The CDR3 DNA is TGTGCCAGCTCACCACAGGATAACCCTCTCTCTGGGGCCAACGTCCTGACTTTC.

The table lists this clonotype with many counts. In nucleotides, the CDR3 is TGTGCCAGCAGCTGGGGGGGGGGCACTGAAGCTTTCTTT. Translating it yields CASSWGGGTEAFF. The chain recombines TRBV7-3 with TRBJ1-1; a weak D match, TRBD1 (5 bases). This CDR3 is built from 13 residues. The V and J ends lost 4 bases and 4 bases respectively, with 10 bases between them. Germline V lookup: CDR1 SGHTA, CDR2 FQGTGA.

This clonotype was seen a few times. The chain combines TRBV18 with TRBJ2-7; D might be TRBD1 (5 bases). The CDR3 consists of 18 residues. Trimming left V 4 bases short and J 1 base short, with 23 bases between. CDR1 and CDR2 from the germline V gene are KGHSH and LQKENI. For the CDR3, the DNA is TGTGCCAGCTCACGTCGGAGCAGGGAAGTCGGGTCATCCTACGAGCAGTACGTC. Amino acids: CASSRRSREVGSSYEQYV.

This clonotype was recorded many times. V usage is TRBV6-2 or TRBV6-3 and J usage is TRBJ1-5, with D possibly matching TRBD1 (5 bases). There are 14 residues in the CDR3. Germline CDR1 and CDR2: MNHEY and SVGEGT. The ends were cut back, 8 bases at V and 1 base at J, with 12 bases in the middle. The CDR3 sequence: CASDGQGSNQPQHF. The CDR3 DNA follows: TGTGCCAGCGATGGGCAGGGAAGCAATCAGCCCCAGCATTTT.

This clonotype was counted only a few times. This chain links TRBV5-5 with TRBJ2-7; D is possibly TRBD1 or TRBD2 (5 bases each). CDR3 length: 14 amino acids. The germline V and J ends were trimmed by 4 bases and 3 bases, with 14 bases remaining between them. Germline values: CDR1 SGHKS, CDR2 YYEKEE (reference sequence). As DNA, the CDR3 is TGTGCCAGCAGCCCGGGACGGGCGGGCTACGAGCAGTACTTC. Protein sequence: CASSPGRAGYEQYF.

This clonotype was counted at least ten times. This rearrangement joins TRBV20-1 to TRBJ2-1; D is ambiguous. Germline CDR1 is DFQATT and CDR2 is SNEGSKA (reference sequence). The germline V and J ends were trimmed by 1 base and 4 bases, with 11 bases remaining between them. This CDR3 has 14 residues. The CDR3 bases are TGCAGTGCTAGAGGTTTGGCTAGTTACAATGAGCAGTTCTTC. It yields the protein CSARGLASYNEQFF.

Note on this clonotype: This may come from a read error, since a much larger clone is one base off. V usage is TRBV2 and J usage is TRBJ2-2, with 8 nucleotides matching TRBD1. This CDR3 is built from 17 residues. The germline gives CDR1 SNHLY, CDR2 FYNNEI. CDR3 protein: CANSEEDRVFLTGELFF. The DNA of the CDR3 is TGTGCCAACAGTGAAGAGGACAGGGTTTTCCTCACCGGGGAGCTGTTTTTT. Using reference TRBV2 and TRBJ2-2 for the parts outside the CDR3, the full variable domain is EPEVTQTPSHQVTQMGQEVILRCVPISNHLYFYWYRQILGQKVEFLVSFYNNEISEKSEIFDDQFSVERPDGSNFTLKIRSTKLEDSAMYFCANSEEDRVFLTGELFFGEGSRLTVL.

The sample holds many counts of this clonotype. The chain is built from TRBV7-9 and TRBJ2-1, with 11 nucleotides matching TRBD2. Germline V gives CDR1 SEHNR, CDR2 FQNEAQ (reference sequence). Trimming took 3 bases from V and 1 from J; bases not matched to a gene: 2. The CDR3 contains 16 residues. CDR3 residues: CASSFTSGGSYNEQFF. DNA of the CDR3: TGTGCCAGCAGCTTCACTAGCGGGGGATCCTACAATGAGCAGTTCTTC.

This clonotype was observed a handful of times. The rearrangement links TRBV20-1 to TRBJ2-1; perhaps TRBD2 as D (5 bases). Germline lookup yields CDR1 DFQATT and CDR2 SNEGSKA (reference sequence). The length of the CDR3 is 15 residues. The V end was cut by 1 base, the J end by 8 bases, with 18 bases between. CDR3 protein: CSARVRMSLADEQFF. CDR3 DNA: TGCAGTGCTAGAGTCCGAATGAGCCTAGCCGATGAGCAGTTCTTC.

This clonotype was seen repeatedly, ten times or more. CDR3 in DNA: TGTGCCAGCAGTCCGGGACAAACCAACACCGGGGAGCTGTTTTTT. Amino acids: CASSPGQTNTGELFF. This chain uses TRBV28 with TRBJ2-2; maybe TRBD1 (6 bases). The CDR3 length is 15 residues. With 5 bases removed from V and 2 bases from J, the gap between germline ends came to 12 bases. Germline V gene sequence: CDR1 MDHEN, CDR2 SYDVKM.

This clonotype showed up just a few times. The gene calls are TRBV4-1 and TRBJ2-1; unclear D gene. Germline-derived CDR1 and CDR2 are MGHRA and YSYEKL. CDR3 length equals 13 residues. Trimming removed 1 base at V and 4 bases at J, with 5 bases between. DNA of the CDR3: TGCGCCAGCAGCCAAGCCATATACAATGAGCAGTTCTTC. Its protein product is CASSQAIYNEQFF.

This clonotype was counted at least ten times. This chain links TRBV2 with TRBJ1-5; the D is unclear. Germline V gene sequence: CDR1 SNHLY, CDR2 FYNNEI. Trimming stripped 4 bases from V and 2 bases from J, with 15 bases between. CDR3 length equals 16 residues. The CDR3 coding sequence is TGTGCCAGCAGTGTTCGGAGCGAGAAGGGCAATCAGCCCCAGCATTTT. The encoded protein is CASSVRSEKGNQPQHF. The full variable domain, with the rest looked up from reference TRBV2 and TRBJ1-5, is EPEVTQTPSHQVTQMGQEVILRCVPISNHLYFYWYRQILGQKVEFLVSFYNNEISEKSEIFDDQFSVERPDGSNFTLKIRSTKLEDSAMYFCASSVRSEKGNQPQHFGDGTRLSIL.

This clonotype showed up many times. The rearrangement uses TRBV6-5 and TRBJ2-5; D perhaps matches TRBD2 (5 bases). Trimming took off 6 bases at V and 1 base at J, with 15 bases between the two ends. Germline CDR1 MNHEY, CDR2 SVGAGI. The CDR3 is 15 residues long. This CDR3 is CASSPAREVQETQYF. The CDR3 DNA follows: TGTGCCAGCAGCCCCGCCCGGGAAGTCCAAGAGACCCAGTACTTC.

This clonotype was seen at least ten times. The genes are TRBV7-9 and TRBJ1-5; D is uncertain. The ends were cut back, 5 bases at V and 4 bases at J, with 12 bases in the middle. The CDR3 consists of 14 residues. The germline CDR1 and CDR2 sequences are SEHNR and FQNEAQ (reference sequence). The CDR3 loop is CASSRIDVNQPQHF. The CDR3 DNA reads as TGTGCCAGCAGCAGAATCGACGTTAATCAGCCCCAGCATTTT.

Concerning this clonotype itself: A much larger clone differs from this one at a single base, so this may be a read error. The V and J genes are TRBV7-6 and TRBJ2-7, with 10 nucleotides matching TRBD1. Per the germline V gene, CDR1 is SGHVS and CDR2 is FNYEAQ. This CDR3 spans 15 amino acids. The CDR3 sequence: CASSLAPGQGYEQHV. CDR3 bases: TGTGCCAGCAGCTTAGCGCCGGGACAGGGGTACGAGCAGCACGTC.

This clonotype was recorded many times. The genes are TRBV2 and TRBJ2-2; 8 bases agree with TRBD1. V lost 7 bases and J lost 7; bases outside the gene matches: 8. Looked up from germline, CDR1 is SNHLY and CDR2 is FYNNEI. The CDR3 is 14 amino acids. The CDR3 DNA sequence: TGTGCCAGCACGGACAGGGCCCGCGGCGGGGAGCTGTTTTTT. It encodes CASTDRARGGELFF.

This clonotype was picked up many times. The chain employs TRBV5-1 and TRBJ1-4, with 8 bases that match TRBD1. Germline assignment: CDR1 SGHRS and CDR2 YFSETQ. This CDR3 region has 18 residues. Trimming removed 2 bases from V and 6 bases from J; junction bases left unmatched: 15. CDR3 residues: CASSLDWTGRSSDEKLFF. The CDR3, as DNA: TGCGCCAGCAGCTTAGATTGGACAGGGCGGTCCTCTGATGAAAAACTGTTTTTT.

This clonotype was counted many times. V is TRBV25-1 and J is TRBJ2-3; unclear D gene. Trimming shortened V by 1 base and J by 0 bases, and 5 bases separated the two germline ends. Germline values: CDR1 MGHDK, CDR2 SYGVNS. The CDR3 extends over 14 amino acids. CDR3 in amino acids: CASSEFTSTDTQYF. DNA of the CDR3: TGTGCCAGCAGTGAATTCACTAGCACAGATACGCAGTATTTT.

This clonotype has at least ten counts. CDR3 sequence: CATSAQAVPETQYF. The CDR3 region has the DNA TGTGCCACCAGTGCTCAGGCAGTCCCAGAGACCCAGTACTTC. V gene TRBV24-1 combines with J gene TRBJ2-5, with D uncertain. Trimming removed 5 bases from V and 4 bases from J, with 13 bases in between. CDR3 length: 14 residues. From germline, CDR1 is KGHDR and CDR2 SFDVKD.